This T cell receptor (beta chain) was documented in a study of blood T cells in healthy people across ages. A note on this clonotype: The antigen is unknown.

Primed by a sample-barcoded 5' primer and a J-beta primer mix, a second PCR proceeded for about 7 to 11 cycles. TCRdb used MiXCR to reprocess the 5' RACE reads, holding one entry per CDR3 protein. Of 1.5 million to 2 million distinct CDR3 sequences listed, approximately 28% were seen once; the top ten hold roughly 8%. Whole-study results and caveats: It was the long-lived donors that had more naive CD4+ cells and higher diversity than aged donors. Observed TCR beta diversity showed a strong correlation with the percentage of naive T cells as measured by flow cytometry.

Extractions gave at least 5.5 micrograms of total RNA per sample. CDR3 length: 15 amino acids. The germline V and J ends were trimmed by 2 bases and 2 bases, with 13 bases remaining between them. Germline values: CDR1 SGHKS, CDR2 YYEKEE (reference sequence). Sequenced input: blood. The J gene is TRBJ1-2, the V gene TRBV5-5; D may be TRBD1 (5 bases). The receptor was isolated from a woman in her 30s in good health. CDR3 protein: CASSFSVGANYGYTF. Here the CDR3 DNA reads TGTGCCAGCAGCTTTTCAGTCGGGGCGAACTATGGCTACACCTTC.